The entry that follows covers one TCR beta chain sequence. The source of the sample is a study of spatial heterogeneity in lung cancer. The CDR3 loop spans 15 amino acids. Trimming left V 0 bases short and J 4 bases short, with 12 bases between. Germline V gene data show CDR1 as LGHDT and CDR2 as YNNKEL (reference sequence). A distinct unique molecular identifier was carried by each TCR cDNA molecule. TCRdb itself ran the 5' RACE reads through MiXCR, one entry per CDR3 protein. The table shows about 10,000 distinct CDR3 sequences, with 20% to 25% occurring only once. Described time point: blood at routine non-recurrence follow-up after resection. TCRs were sequenced from unsorted whole RNA of tumor, nontumor lung or PBMC.

The input for sequencing was PBMCs, taken at follow-up. This chain connects TRBV3-1 to TRBJ1-2, with D possibly TRBD1 on 6 matching bases. This TCR came from a female donor with early-stage non-small cell lung cancer. The CDR3 DNA follows: TGTGCCAGCAGCCAAGACAGGGGTGAGATCTATGGCTACACCTTC. It translates to CASSQDRGEIYGYTF.